Below are 20 T cell receptor beta chains sequenced from a single sample in a study of shared clonotypes between healthy human individuals. The table came from immunoSEQ multiplex PCR; TCRdb's copy has only in-frame clones and leaves some out. The sample holds about 2.3 million clones, about 90% seen once. Sequencing was done on a sample of naive CD4+ T cells from PBMCs. Subset described: CD45RA+ positively selected. The receptors shown here come from a man aged 18 to 35 in good health. Some clones in this sample may be carry-over from other donors' samples.

This CDR3 reads CASSLAASGKYQEETQYF. The CDR3 nucleotides are TGTGCCAGCAGCTTAGCGGCTAGCGGGAAGTACCAGGAAGAGACCCAGTACTTC. The rearrangement joins TRBV7-7 to TRBJ2-5; 9 bases match TRBD2. Germline V gives CDR1 SSHAT, CDR2 FNYEAQ (reference sequence). V trimming: 0 bases; J trimming: 3 bases; junction bases outside the gene matches: 11. This CDR3 is 18 amino acids long.

This chain uses TRBV28 with TRBJ1-6; D is undetermined. V dropped 7 bases and J dropped 5 bases, with 6 bases sitting between them. The CDR3 covers 12 residues. Germline CDR1 reads MDHEN; CDR2 reads SYDVKM. The CDR3 coding sequence is TGTGCCAGCACCCCGAATAATTCACCCCTCCACTTT. It codes for CASTPNNSPLHF.

The rearrangement links TRBV5-5 to TRBJ1-4; D gene uncertain. Trimming left V 2 bases short and J 3 bases short, with 8 bases between. There are 14 residues in the CDR3. Germline values: CDR1 SGHKS, CDR2 YYEKEE (reference sequence). The CDR3, as DNA: TGTGCCAGCAGCTTCTCTCCTCCTAATGAAAAACTGTTTTTT. This translates into CASSFSPPNEKLFF.

This clone has only one observation. J is TRBJ2-5 and V is TRBV5-1; D unclear. The CDR3 totals 14 residues. From germline, CDR1 is SGHRS and CDR2 YFSETQ. With 1 base removed from V and 2 bases from J, the gap between germline ends came to 9 bases. Here the CDR3 DNA reads TGCGCCAGCAGCTTGATGGCCAGACAAGAGACCCAGTACTTC. The encoded protein is CASSLMARQETQYF. The whole variable domain, remainder taken from reference TRBV5-1 and TRBJ2-5, is KAGVTQTPRYLIKTRGQQVTLSCSPISGHRSVSWYQQTPGQGLQFLFEYFSETQRNKGNFPGRFSGRQFSNSRSEMNVSTLELGDSALYLCASSLMARQETQYFGPGTRLLVL.

As concerns this clone: Other DNA sequences from this sample encode an identical CDR3 as well. The gene calls are TRBV5-1 and TRBJ1-5; TRBD1 aligns across 8 bases. CDR3 size: 15 residues. Unmatched junction bases numbered 3, after V lost 0 bases and J lost 4 bases. CDR1 is SGHRS and CDR2 is YFSETQ in the germline V gene. CDR3: CASSLDGQGNQPQHF. The CDR3 region has the DNA TGCGCCAGCAGCTTGGACGGACAGGGTAATCAGCCCCAGCATTTT. The entire variable domain, with the rest obtained from reference TRBV5-1 and TRBJ1-5, is as follows: KAGVTQTPRYLIKTRGQQVTLSCSPISGHRSVSWYQQTPGQGLQFLFEYFSETQRNKGNFPGRFSGRQFSNSRSEMNVSTLELGDSALYLCASSLDGQGNQPQHFGDGTRLSIL.

The chain recombines TRBV19 with TRBJ2-2, with D uncertain. This CDR3 has 11 residues. Trimming took off 6 bases at V and 7 bases at J, with 6 bases between the two ends. Germline V CDR1 and CDR2: LNHDA, SQIVND (reference sequence). The CDR3 spells CASRGIGELFF. CDR3 coding DNA: TGTGCCAGTAGGGGAATCGGGGAGCTGTTTTTT.

The chain recombines TRBV10-3 with TRBJ2-1, with 11 bases lining up with TRBD2. The CDR3 consists of 16 residues. Germline V gene lookup returns CDR1 ENHRY and CDR2 SYGVKD. Trimming removed 0 bases from V and 3 bases from J; junction bases left unmatched: 1. CDR3 nucleotide sequence: TGTGCCATCAGTGAGTCAGGACTAGCGGGCTACAATGAGCAGTTCTTC. This encodes CAISESGLAGYNEQFF.

This clone has a single count. The chain carries TRBV6-1 and TRBJ1-4; D is uncertain. V was cut by 2 bases and J by 3 bases, with 7 bases left in between. Germline CDR1 and CDR2: MNHNS and SASEGT. The CDR3 spans 14 residues. The CDR3 protein is CASSETIANEKLFF. The CDR3 region has the DNA TGTGCCAGCAGTGAAACGATTGCTAATGAAAAACTGTTTTTT.

In its sample, this clone was seen once. This chain connects TRBV6-1 to TRBJ1-1; maybe TRBD1 (6 bases). Germline CDR1 and CDR2: MNHNS and SASEGT. The CDR3 consists of 15 residues. Trimming stripped 4 bases from V and 1 base from J, with 13 bases between. In nucleotides, the CDR3 is TGTGCCAGCAGTGCAGAGGACAGCCGGAACACTGAAGCTTTCTTT. It translates to CASSAEDSRNTEAFF.

As for this clone: Other DNA sequences of this sample code for an identical CDR3. The rearrangement joins TRBV10-1 to TRBJ2-1, with unresolved D. This CDR3 has 12 amino acids. V was cut by 3 bases and J by 4 bases, with 4 bases left in between. Germline V gene lookup returns CDR1 WNHNN and CDR2 SYGVQD (reference sequence). Written as DNA, the CDR3 is TGCGCCAGCAGTGACAGGTACAATGAGCAGTTCTTC. It encodes CASSDRYNEQFF.

The chain employs TRBV7-2 and TRBJ2-6; no clear D. The germline CDR1 and CDR2 sequences are SGHTA and FQGNSA. Trimming shortened V by 5 bases and J by 0 bases, and 8 bases separated the two germline ends. CDR3 length: 15 amino acids. CDR3 in DNA: TGTGCCAGCAGCCACCTTGACTCTGGGGCCAACGTCCTGACTTTC. Amino acid sequence: CASSHLDSGANVLTF.

The rearrangement links TRBV5-1 to TRBJ1-2; 8 bases map to TRBD1. The germline V gene encodes CDR1 SGHRS and CDR2 YFSETQ. The CDR3 contains 16 residues. V lost 4 bases and J lost 5; bases outside the gene matches: 13. The CDR3 DNA reads TGCGCCAGCAGCCAAGGTGCAGGGGGCGCCGGGTATGGCTACACCTTC. Its translation is CASSQGAGGAGYGYTF. The whole variable domain, filled in from reference TRBV5-1 and TRBJ1-2, reads KAGVTQTPRYLIKTRGQQVTLSCSPISGHRSVSWYQQTPGQGLQFLFEYFSETQRNKGNFPGRFSGRQFSNSRSEMNVSTLELGDSALYLCASSQGAGGAGYGYTFGSGTRLTVV.

This sequence joins TRBV28 and TRBJ1-3; 8 nucleotides match TRBD1. The germline gives CDR1 MDHEN, CDR2 SYDVKM. V lost 6 bases and J lost 4; bases outside the gene matches: 5. The CDR3 sequence is 14 residues long. Written as DNA, the CDR3 is TGTGCCAGCAGACGACAGGGGACCGGAAACACCATATATTTT. This sequence encodes CASRRQGTGNTIYF.

The CDR3 region has the DNA TGTGCCAGCACGCCATCCTTTTTGGACTTTCCCAACTACGAGCAGTACTTC. Its protein product is CASTPSFLDFPNYEQYF. The genes are TRBV2 and TRBJ2-7; weak D call: TRBD2 (5 bases). Trimming removed 7 bases at V and 3 bases at J, with 25 bases between. From germline, CDR1 is SNHLY and CDR2 FYNNEI. This CDR3 is built from 17 residues.

V usage is TRBV2 and J usage is TRBJ2-3; D not resolved. The V gene lost 6 bases and the J gene lost 2 bases, with 6 bases spanning the gap. Germline V gene data show CDR1 as SNHLY and CDR2 as FYNNEI. The CDR3 consists of 12 residues. The CDR3 bases are TGTGCCAGCAGGCCCCTCACAGATACGCAGTATTTT. Translated: CASRPLTDTQYF.

This sequence joins TRBV4-3 and TRBJ2-7; weak D call: TRBD2 (5 bases). CDR1 LGHNA and CDR2 YSLEER come from the germline V gene. The ends were cut back, 0 bases at V and 3 bases at J, with 12 bases in the middle. The CDR3 totals 15 residues. The CDR3 loop reads CASSQDRRSVYEQYF. CDR3 nucleotide sequence: TGCGCCAGCAGCCAAGATAGGAGGTCTGTCTACGAGCAGTACTTC.

This clone has just one count. V usage is TRBV7-9 and J usage is TRBJ1-1; 7 bases map to TRBD1. CDR3 size: 16 residues. CDR1 is SEHNR and CDR2 is FQNEAQ in the germline V gene (reference sequence). With V trimmed by 3 bases and J by 4 bases, 11 bases remained unmatched. The CDR3 loop is CASSFGLTGYFTEAFF. The CDR3 bases are TGTGCCAGCAGCTTTGGTTTGACAGGGTATTTCACTGAAGCTTTCTTT.

The rearrangement joins TRBV11-3 to TRBJ2-3; 7 nucleotides align to TRBD2. Germline V gives CDR1 SGHNT, CDR2 YENEEA. The CDR3 loop spans 17 amino acids. Trimming took 1 base from V and 2 from J; bases not matched to a gene: 9. The CDR3 DNA follows: TGTGCCAGCAGCTTAGGGGAGGGTCGTATTAACACAGATACGCAGTATTTT. The encoded protein is CASSLGEGRINTDTQYF.

This clone showed up just once. The chain recombines TRBV20-1 with TRBJ2-3; D is uncertain. The germline gives CDR1 DFQATT, CDR2 SNEGSKA (reference sequence). Between the trimmed V and J ends, which lost 4 bases and 3 bases, there was a span of 5 bases. The CDR3 runs 11 residues. As DNA, the CDR3 is TGCAGTGCTATAGGGACAGATACGCAGTATTTT. Protein: CSAIGTDTQYF.

The chain combines TRBV5-4 with TRBJ1-4, with D perhaps TRBD1 (5 bases). Trimming removed 6 bases at V and 5 bases at J, with 17 bases between. The CDR3 is 15 amino acids. Germline V CDR1 and CDR2: SGHNT, YYREEE (reference sequence). The CDR3 sequence is CASNSGGSGNEKLFF. The CDR3 DNA reads as TGTGCCAGCAACTCCGGGGGTTCGGGAAATGAAAAACTGTTTTTT. Full variable domain (remainder filled in from reference TRBV5-4 and TRBJ1-4): ETGVTQSPTHLIKTRGQQVTLRCSSQSGHNTVSWYQQALGQGPQFIFQYYREEENGRGNFPPRFSGLQFPNYSSELNVNALELDDSALYLCASNSGGSGNEKLFFGSGTQLSVL.